What follows is one T cell receptor beta chain and its context. Its antigen is unidentified. The sample is drawn from a study of cytomegalovirus exposure and HLA in healthy donors. 60 Vbeta and 13 Jbeta primers were used in PCR. TCRdb's table, derived via immunoSEQ multiplex PCR, lists solely in-frame clones and lacks some. This table holds 200,000 to 250,000 clones, 80% to 85% found once. V gave up 1 base and J gave up 4 bases, with 10 bases separating them. This CDR3 contains 13 residues. The V gene's germline CDR1 is GTSNPN and CDR2 SVGIG (reference sequence). General study points: The study assumed roughly uniform donor sequencing depth for presence/absence analyses. Several top significant clusters appeared, in a later analysis, to be linked to common viral pathogens. Later on, a genetic analysis was performed. It linked a missense variant in DCLRE1C with V- and J-gene trimming of TCR beta. HLA alleles were associated with 15,000 to 20,000 TCR beta sequences in a later analysis at 0.05 false discovery rate.

This chain joins TRBV30 and TRBJ1-2; D possibly corresponds to TRBD1 (5 bases). The sample taken for sequencing was PBMCs. This sequence originates from a woman between 55 and 75 years old in good health and CMV-seropositive. CDR3 in amino acids: CAWSGGTGYGYTF. The CDR3 DNA sequence: TGTGCCTGGAGTGGCGGGACGGGCTATGGCTACACCTTC.